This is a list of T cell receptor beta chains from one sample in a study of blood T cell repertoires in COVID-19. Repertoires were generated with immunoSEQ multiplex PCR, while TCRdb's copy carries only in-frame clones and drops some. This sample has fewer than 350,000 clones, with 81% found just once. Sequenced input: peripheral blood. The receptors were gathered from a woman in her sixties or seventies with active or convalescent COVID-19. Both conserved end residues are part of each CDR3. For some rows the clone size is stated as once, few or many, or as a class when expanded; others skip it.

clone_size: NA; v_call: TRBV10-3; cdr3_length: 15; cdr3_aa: CAISESDRGNQPQHF
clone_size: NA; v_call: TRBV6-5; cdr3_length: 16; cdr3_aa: CASSYPRGVGNTEAFF
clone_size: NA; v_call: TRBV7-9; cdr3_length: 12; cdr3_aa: CASSPTLVEQFF
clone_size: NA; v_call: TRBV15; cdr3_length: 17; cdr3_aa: CATSRVPPGGASDTQYF
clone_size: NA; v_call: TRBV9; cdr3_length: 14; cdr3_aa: CASSVSGGNSPLHF
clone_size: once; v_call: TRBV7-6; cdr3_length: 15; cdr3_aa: CASSSGGGALDEQFF
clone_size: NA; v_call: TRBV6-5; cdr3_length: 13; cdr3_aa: CASSYRGREKLFF
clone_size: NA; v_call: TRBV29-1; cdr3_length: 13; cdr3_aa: CSAGTGDSYEQYF
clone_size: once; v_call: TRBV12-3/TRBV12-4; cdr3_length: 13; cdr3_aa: CASSLARGTEAFF
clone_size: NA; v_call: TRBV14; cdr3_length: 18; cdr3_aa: CASSQAWGHPDSGNTIYF
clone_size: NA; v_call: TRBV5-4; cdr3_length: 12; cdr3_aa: CASSWGHNEAFF
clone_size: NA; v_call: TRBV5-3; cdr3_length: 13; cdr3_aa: CARSSDSPYEQYF